The 32 T cell receptor beta chains presented below share a single source sample, sequenced in a study of chemoradiotherapy in HPV16-positive cancers. This table comes from immunoSEQ multiplex PCR, and its TCRdb copy is limited to in-frame clones, with some not included. The sample records 10,000 to 15,000 clones, almost 90% being singletons. Collection of the sample occurred from a patient who underwent chemoradiotherapy. These receptors all come from a human donor with HPV-associated anogenital cancer.

This clone was observed a handful of times. V is TRBV19 and J is TRBJ1-6; D call uncertain. This CDR3 comprises 14 residues. Looked up from germline, CDR1 is LNHDA and CDR2 is SQIVND (reference sequence). Trimming cost V 4 bases and J 2 bases, with 6 bases left between them. The CDR3 is CASSTGTYNSPLHF. CDR3 coding DNA: TGTGCCAGTAGTACGGGGACCTATAATTCACCCCTCCACTTT.

This chain joins TRBV7-2 and TRBJ1-4; TRBD1 agrees at 8 bases. Germline V gene sequence: CDR1 SGHTA, CDR2 FQGNSA. The junction had 7 bases not matched to a gene; V was cut back by 5 bases and J by 5 bases. This CDR3 is 15 amino acids long. In DNA form, the CDR3 reads TGTGCCAGCAGCCCTCAGGGGGCGGTAAATGAAAAACTGTTTTTT. Protein sequence: CASSPQGAVNEKLFF.

The chain has TRBV5-6 and TRBJ2-7, with 11 positions matching TRBD2. The CDR3 has 15 amino acids. J gave up 2 bases and V 4 bases, and 5 bases lay outside the gene matches. CDR1 SGHDT and CDR2 YYEEEE come from the germline V gene. Here the CDR3 DNA reads TGTGCCAGCAGCCTTATACTAGCGGGGGCCTACGAGCAGTACTTC. This codes for CASSLILAGAYEQYF.

The CDR3 nucleotides read TGCGCCAGCAGCCAAGCTGAGGGCAACTATGGCTACACCTTC. This gives the protein CASSQAEGNYGYTF. V is TRBV4-1 and J is TRBJ1-2; no clear D. The V gene lost 1 base and the J gene lost 2 bases, with 8 bases spanning the gap. The CDR3 runs 14 residues. Germline CDR1 is MGHRA and CDR2 is YSYEKL.

V and J are TRBV10-1 and TRBJ2-3; D ambiguous. This CDR3 spans 13 amino acids. V was clipped by 7 bases and J by 8 bases, with 16 bases between them. Germline V gene sequence: CDR1 WNHNN, CDR2 SYGVQD (reference sequence). DNA of the CDR3: TGCGCCAGCACCGGGCTCCCCCTTGGTACGCAGTATTTT. It encodes CASTGLPLGTQYF.

J is TRBJ1-2 and V is TRBV15, with D possibly matching TRBD1 (6 bases). V lost 0 bases and J lost 4, with 18 bases in between. Germline loops: CDR1 LNHNV, CDR2 YYDKDF (reference sequence). This CDR3 spans 17 amino acids. The CDR3 coding sequence is TGTGCCACCAGCAGAGATAGCCGGGACACAAGAGCCTATGGCTACACCTTC. Translated, it gives CATSRDSRDTRAYGYTF.

This chain joins TRBV29-1 and TRBJ2-5, with TRBD1 matching over 8 bases. Germline V gene data show CDR1 as SQVTM and CDR2 as ANQGSEA. The CDR3 is 15 amino acids. The trim removed 2 bases at V and 3 bases at J, leaving 8 bases unmatched. CDR3 DNA sequence: TGCAGCGTTGAACCGGGCAGGGGGCGGGAAGAGACCCAGTACTTC. This encodes CSVEPGRGREETQYF.

As to this clone: The same CDR3 can be traced to other DNA sequences in this sample. The gene calls are TRBV9 and TRBJ2-1; D not resolved. V shed 0 bases and J shed 2 bases, with 9 bases lying between them. Germline lookup yields CDR1 SGDLS and CDR2 YYNGEE. The CDR3 contains 15 residues. For the CDR3, the DNA is TGTGCCAGCAGCGTAGACCTTGGGGCCTACAATGAGCAGTTCTTC. This sequence encodes CASSVDLGAYNEQFF.

This clone was recorded only once. This rearrangement joins TRBV2 to TRBJ2-3; D is uncertain. This CDR3 region has 14 residues. Germline V gives CDR1 SNHLY, CDR2 FYNNEI. V was cut by 3 bases and J by 2 bases, with 9 bases left in between. The chain's CDR3 is CASSDRIYTDTQYF. CDR3 coding DNA: TGTGCCAGCAGTGACCGGATTTACACAGATACGCAGTATTTT.

This clone was observed a single time. The V gene is TRBV19, the J gene TRBJ2-1; 8 nucleotides align to TRBD1. Germline CDR1 reads LNHDA; CDR2 reads SQIVND (reference sequence). This CDR3 contains 18 residues. Trimming removed 0 bases from V and 0 bases from J; junction bases left unmatched: 7. CDR3 coding DNA: TGTGCCAGTAGTATAGATGCAGGGGGCCCGAGCTCCTACAATGAGCAGTTCTTC. Residues: CASSIDAGGPSSYNEQFF.

In this sample, this clone turned up once. The V gene is TRBV6-9, the J gene TRBJ2-6; D is uncertain. The germline V and J ends were trimmed by 4 bases and 9 bases, with 16 bases remaining between them. Germline V gives CDR1 MNHGY, CDR2 SVAAGI. CDR3 length equals 15 residues. The CDR3 spells CASSFTTKSGNVLTF. CDR3 DNA: TGTGCCAGCAGTTTTACGACAAAGTCGGGCAACGTCCTGACTTTC.

The rearrangement links TRBV30 to TRBJ2-3; D perhaps matches TRBD2 (6 bases). CDR1 is GTSNPN, CDR2 SVGIG, per germline (reference sequence). The CDR3 runs 13 residues. CDR3 DNA sequence: TGTGCTGGGTCCCGGGGGAGCACAGATACGCAGTATTTT. Translating gives CAGSRGSTDTQYF. Full variable domain (rest looked up from reference TRBV30 and TRBJ2-3): SQTIHQWPATLVQPVGSPLSLECTVEGTSNPNLYWYRQAAGRGLQLLFYSVGIGQISSEVPQNLSASRPQDRQFILSSKKLLLSDSGFYLCAGSRGSTDTQYFGPGTRLTVL.

The chain recombines TRBV7-6 with TRBJ2-5; the D call may be TRBD1 or TRBD2 (5 bases each). Germline CDR1 and CDR2: SGHVS and FNYEAQ. The CDR3 is 16 amino acids. The V and J ends lost 5 bases and 1 base respectively, with 17 bases between them. DNA for the CDR3: TGTGCCAGCAGCCAAAGTCCGGGACGCACCCAAGAGACCCAGTACTTC. Encoded protein: CASSQSPGRTQETQYF.

The V and J genes are TRBV30 and TRBJ2-2, with 7 bases lining up with TRBD1. The CDR3 is 15 residues long. CDR1 is GTSNPN and CDR2 is SVGIG in the germline V gene (reference sequence). Unmatched junction bases numbered 8, after V lost 3 bases and J lost 4 bases. CDR3: CAWRARGLSTGELFF. Written as DNA, the CDR3 is TGTGCCTGGAGGGCGAGGGGGCTTAGCACCGGGGAGCTGTTTTTT.

The V gene is TRBV7-9, the J gene TRBJ1-1, with a tentative D call TRBD1 (6 bases). Germline values: CDR1 SEHNR, CDR2 FQNEAQ (reference sequence). This CDR3 has 14 amino acids. The V end lost 5 bases, the J end lost 6 bases, and 16 bases lay between the germline ends. The CDR3 loop is CASSLGGSEPEAFF. DNA for the CDR3: TGTGCCAGCAGCCTCGGGGGCTCTGAACCTGAAGCTTTCTTT. The full variable domain, rest sourced from reference TRBV7-9 and TRBJ1-1, is DTGVSQNPRHKITKRGQNVTFRCDPISEHNRLYWYRQTLGQGPEFLTYFQNEAQLEKSRLLSDRFSAERPKGSFSTLEIQRTEQGDSAMYLCASSLGGSEPEAFFGQGTRLTVV.

As concerns this clone: At one end the junction does not follow the germline gene, possibly because of a read error. This chain uses TRBV5-6 with TRBJ1-6, with D perhaps matching TRBD1 (6 bases). CDR3 size: 18 residues. Looked up from germline, CDR1 is SGHDT and CDR2 is YYEEEE. The CDR3 sequence is CASSLADQGPSHNSPLHF. Here the CDR3 DNA reads TGTGCCAGCAGCTTGGCGGACCAGGGGCCCTCCCATAATTCACCCCTCCACTTT.

The chain is built from TRBV10-1 and TRBJ1-5; no definite D call. The CDR3 has 12 amino acids. Trimming took 0 bases from V and 9 from J, leaving 6 bases between them. CDR1 is WNHNN, CDR2 SYGVQD, per germline (reference sequence). DNA of the CDR3: TGCGCCAGCAGTGAGTCTGATGGGCCCCAGCATTTT. Its translation is CASSESDGPQHF.

The chain employs TRBV19 and TRBJ1-1; 8 bases line up with TRBD1. The CDR3 covers 16 residues. Germline assignment: CDR1 LNHDA and CDR2 SQIVND (reference sequence). Losses at the gene ends were 5 bases for V and 0 bases for J; bases not matched to a gene: 8. DNA for the CDR3: TGTGCCAGTAGTTTCAGGGGGCGAGGGTTGAACACTGAAGCTTTCTTT. Encoded protein: CASSFRGRGLNTEAFF.

The chain joins TRBV25-1 to TRBJ1-1, with no clear D. Looked up from germline, CDR1 is MGHDK and CDR2 is SYGVNS. The V gene lost 2 bases and the J gene lost 8 bases, with 21 bases spanning the gap. The CDR3 has 16 residues. CDR3 in amino acids: CASSEQRGGRLQEAFF. As DNA, the CDR3 is TGTGCCAGCAGTGAACAGAGAGGAGGTAGGCTTCAGGAAGCTTTCTTT.

J is TRBJ2-6 and V is TRBV5-8; D gene unclear. The CDR3 covers 15 residues. V was pared by 5 bases and J by 2 bases, with 11 bases between. The germline gives CDR1 SGHTS, CDR2 YDEGEE. DNA of the CDR3: TGTGCCAGCAGACGATCGGGTACTGGGGCCAACGTCCTGACTTTC. The encoded protein is CASRRSGTGANVLTF.

The chain has TRBV7-3 and TRBJ2-3, with 11 bases aligning to TRBD1. Germline CDR1 and CDR2: SGHTA and FQGTGA. This CDR3 region has 15 residues. The V segment lost 5 bases and the J segment 4 bases; nucleotides outside the gene matches: 5. The CDR3 nucleotides are TGTGCCAGCAGCGTGGGACAGGGGGGCCCAGATACGCAGTATTTT. Translating gives CASSVGQGGPDTQYF.

This clone was found a few times. The chain links TRBV5-4 to TRBJ1-1; D is unclear. V lost 3 bases to trimming and J lost 0 bases, with 9 bases between them. Germline CDR1 is SGHNT and CDR2 is YYREEE (reference sequence). This CDR3 has 14 residues. CDR3 bases: TGTGCCAGCAGCTCCCTCAGGCTGAACACTGAAGCTTTCTTT. Protein: CASSSLRLNTEAFF. Based on the CDR3 plus reference TRBV5-4 and TRBJ1-1, the full variable domain is ETGVTQSPTHLIKTRGQQVTLRCSSQSGHNTVSWYQQALGQGPQFIFQYYREEENGRGNFPPRFSGLQFPNYSSELNVNALELDDSALYLCASSSLRLNTEAFFGQGTRLTVV.

The chain is built from TRBV6-5 and TRBJ1-4; 7 bases map to TRBD1. The CDR3 contains 14 residues. The V and J ends lost 5 bases and 8 bases, in that order; junction bases with no gene match: 8. CDR1 MNHEY and CDR2 SVGAGI come from the germline V gene. The CDR3 loop is CASSPETGLEKLFF. The CDR3 DNA follows: TGTGCCAGCAGTCCCGAGACAGGGTTGGAAAAACTGTTTTTT.

The chain has TRBV7-2 and TRBJ2-7, with D possibly being TRBD1 (5 bases). Looked up from germline, CDR1 is SGHTA and CDR2 is FQGNSA. There are 14 residues in the CDR3. V dropped 5 bases and J dropped 6 bases, with 17 bases sitting between them. CDR3 sequence: CASSQGWGFSEQYF. The CDR3 DNA sequence: TGTGCCAGCAGCCAGGGATGGGGATTTAGCGAGCAGTACTTC. Full variable domain (missing parts from reference TRBV7-2 and TRBJ2-7): GAGVSQSPSNKVTEKGKDVELRCDPISGHTALYWYRQSLGQGLEFLIYFQGNSAPDKSGLPSDRFSAERTGGSVSTLTIQRTQQEDSAVYLCASSQGWGFSEQYFGPGTRLTVT.

This rearrangement joins TRBV15 to TRBJ1-1; D uncertain. V was pared by 0 bases and J by 1 base, with 6 bases between. This CDR3 spans 14 amino acids. Germline V lookup: CDR1 LNHNV, CDR2 YYDKDF (reference sequence). This CDR3 reads CATSREGRNTEAFF. The CDR3 DNA follows: TGTGCCACCAGCAGAGAGGGCCGGAACACTGAAGCTTTCTTT.

This rearrangement joins TRBV4-2 to TRBJ2-3, with D perhaps TRBD1 (5 bases). The CDR3 is 15 amino acids. Trimming removed 0 bases from V and 4 bases from J, with 11 bases in between. Looked up from germline, CDR1 is LGHNA and CDR2 is YNFKEQ. The CDR3 DNA follows: TGTGCCAGCAGCCAAGAGGGCCAGGGCGCAGATACGCAGTATTTT. Translating gives CASSQEGQGADTQYF.

This sequence joins TRBV9 and TRBJ2-5, with 7 positions matching TRBD2. There are 14 residues in the CDR3. Unmatched junction bases numbered 4, after V lost 2 bases and J lost 3 bases. Germline CDR1 SGDLS, CDR2 YYNGEE. The CDR3 spells CASSVGGSEETQYF. In nucleotides, the CDR3 is TGTGCCAGCAGCGTGGGGGGGAGCGAAGAGACCCAGTACTTC. Full variable domain (outside the CDR3, taken from reference TRBV9 and TRBJ2-5): DSGVTQTPKHLITATGQRVTLRCSPRSGDLSVYWYQQSLDQGLQFLIQYYNGEERAKGNILERFSAQQFPDLHSELNLSSLELGDSALYFCASSVGGSEETQYFGPGTRLLVL.

The V and J genes are TRBV11-2 and TRBJ2-3; D may be TRBD2 (5 bases). This CDR3 has 15 amino acids. Germline V gives CDR1 SGHAT, CDR2 FQNNGV. With 10 bases removed from V and 0 bases from J, the gap between germline ends came to 17 bases. CDR3 protein: CATQRSPLSTDTQYF. The CDR3 nucleotides are TGTGCCACACAGCGGAGCCCACTTAGCACAGATACGCAGTATTTT.

The chain links TRBV7-9 to TRBJ1-4, with D possibly TRBD1 on 5 matching bases. This CDR3 spans 16 amino acids. Between the trimmed V and J ends, which lost 1 base and 0 bases, there was a span of 9 bases. CDR1 SEHNR and CDR2 FQNEAQ come from the germline V gene (reference sequence). The CDR3 DNA sequence: TGTGCCAGCAGCTTAGGGGACCGACCAACTAATGAAAAACTGTTTTTT. Translated, it gives CASSLGDRPTNEKLFF.

J is TRBJ2-1 and V is TRBV7-6; D is uncertain. The CDR3 has 15 amino acids. V lost 5 bases, J lost 0 bases, and 11 bases lay in between. The germline CDR1 and CDR2 sequences are SGHVS and FNYEAQ. The CDR3 reads CASSLAGRSYNEQFF. The CDR3 DNA sequence: TGTGCCAGCAGCCTTGCCGGGCGCTCCTACAATGAGCAGTTCTTC. The full variable domain, in which reference TRBV7-6 and TRBJ2-1 provide the parts outside the CDR3, is GAGVSQSPRYKVTKRGQDVALRCDPISGHVSLYWYRQALGQGPEFLTYFNYEAQQDKSGLPNDRFSAERPEGSISTLTIQRTEQRDSAMYRCASSLAGRSYNEQFFGPGTRLTVL.

This clone appeared once. The V gene is TRBV6-5, the J gene TRBJ1-1; TRBD1 might be the D (6 bases). Trimming stripped 8 bases from V and 8 bases from J, with 24 bases between. This CDR3 contains 15 residues. Germline CDR1 is MNHEY and CDR2 is SVGAGI. CDR3 DNA: TGTGCCAGCTGCCGATCGACCAAAAACACAGGGGAAGCTTTCTTT. Encoded protein: CASCRSTKNTGEAFF.

DNA for the CDR3: TGTGCCAGCAGCTTGTCCCCGGTAGCCGGGGAGCTGTTTTTT. Protein sequence: CASSLSPVAGELFF. The chain has TRBV11-2 and TRBJ2-2; the D is unclear. CDR1 is SGHAT, CDR2 FQNNGV, per germline. The CDR3 runs to 14 residues. V lost 3 bases and J lost 6, with 11 bases in between. The whole variable domain, remainder taken from reference TRBV11-2 and TRBJ2-2, is EAGVAQSPRYKIIEKRQSVAFWCNPISGHATLYWYQQILGQGPKLLIQFQNNGVVDDSQLPKDRFSAERLKGVDSTLKIQPAKLEDSAVYLCASSLSPVAGELFFGEGSRLTVL.